The 15 T cell receptor beta chains reported below all come from one sample, sequenced in a study of blood T cell repertoires in COVID-19. Data came from immunoSEQ multiplex PCR; TCRdb stores just in-frame clones and leaves some out. The top ten clones hold around a fifth of a sample with 55,000 to 70,000 clones, 82% of them seen once. The specimen sequenced was peripheral blood. Receptor source: a woman aged 60-75 years with acute or convalescent COVID-19.

This chain uses TRBV7-2 with TRBJ1-1; D gene ambiguous. Trimming removed 1 base at V and 5 bases at J, with 11 bases between. The CDR3 is 14 residues long. Germline CDR1 reads SGHTA; CDR2 reads FQGNSA. CDR3 in DNA: TGTGCCAGCAGCTTAGGAGGCTCGGGGACTGAAGCTTTCTTT. As protein: CASSLGGSGTEAFF.

Only one count was recorded for this clone. The rearrangement links TRBV10-3 to TRBJ1-6; 7 nucleotides match TRBD1. This CDR3 region has 14 residues. V lost 10 bases, J lost 8 bases, and 11 bases stayed unmatched. Germline lookup yields CDR1 ENHRY and CDR2 SYGVKD. The chain's CDR3 is CASGADRVDSPLHF. Written as DNA, the CDR3 is TGTGCCAGCGGCGCAGACAGGGTGGATTCACCCCTCCACTTT.

V and J are TRBV2 and TRBJ1-1; tentatively, D is TRBD1 (5 bases). The CDR3 has 17 residues. Germline-derived CDR1 and CDR2 are SNHLY and FYNNEI. Trimming took 5 bases from V and 1 from J, leaving 20 bases between them. In DNA form, the CDR3 reads TGTGCCAGCAGTAAGCTTCCGGGTCTTACAGGGAACACTGAAGCTTTCTTT. Its translation is CASSKLPGLTGNTEAFF.

V usage is TRBV10-3 and J usage is TRBJ2-3; 8 bases line up with TRBD1. The CDR3 contains 14 residues. The V gene end was trimmed by 7 bases and the J gene end by 2 bases; junction bases not matched to a gene: 5. Germline CDR1 and CDR2: ENHRY and SYGVKD. The CDR3 bases are TGTGCCATCACGCCGGGACAGGACACAGATACGCAGTATTTT. Translating it yields CAITPGQDTDTQYF.

This chain links TRBV9 with TRBJ1-1, with D unresolved. The V and J ends lost 0 bases and 10 bases respectively, with 16 bases between them. In germline, CDR1 is SGDLS, CDR2 YYNGEE. The CDR3 contains 14 residues. CDR3 sequence reads: CASSVAPGALGAFF. CDR3 in DNA: TGTGCCAGCAGCGTAGCACCGGGAGCCTTGGGAGCTTTCTTT.

This clone appeared a single time. Its ends do not fully match the called genes, so a read error is possible. This chain joins TRBV6-5 and TRBJ2-2; the match to TRBD1 covers 8 bases. The germline V gene has CDR1 MNHEY and CDR2 SVGAGI. This CDR3 comprises 15 residues. CDR3 residues: CASRLQGASTEELFF. The CDR3 region has the DNA TGTGCCAGCAGACTTCAGGGGGCGAGTACCGAGGAGCTGTTTTTT.

With regard to this clone: Germline and junction disagree at one end, which may indicate a read error. This rearrangement joins TRBV19 to TRBJ1-1, with D tentatively TRBD1 (6 bases). Germline V CDR1 and CDR2: LNHDA, SQIVND (reference sequence). This CDR3 is built from 14 residues. The CDR3 loop reads CASRIGPQGTEAFF. CDR3 DNA: TGTGCCAGTAGGATAGGACCCCAGGGGACTGAAGCTTTCTTT.

The chain combines TRBV30 with TRBJ1-1, with TRBD1 matching over 9 bases. This CDR3 is built from 13 residues. Germline loops: CDR1 GTSNPN, CDR2 SVGIG (reference sequence). V lost 5 bases, J lost 5 bases, and 6 bases stayed unmatched. CDR3 sequence reads: CAWRDRVLTEAFF. The CDR3 coding sequence is TGTGCCTGGCGGGACAGGGTTTTAACTGAAGCTTTCTTT.

This clone was counted a single time. J is TRBJ1-4 and V is TRBV19; weak D call: TRBD1 (5 bases). V dropped 9 bases and J dropped 5 bases, with 13 bases sitting between them. This CDR3 has 13 residues. Germline V gene data show CDR1 as LNHDA and CDR2 as SQIVND (reference sequence). The CDR3 spells CASKGTANEKLFF. The CDR3 coding sequence is TGTGCCAGCAAGGGGACTGCGAATGAAAAACTGTTTTTT.

This rearrangement joins TRBV7-2 to TRBJ1-5; 9 bases are shared with TRBD1. V dropped 2 bases and J dropped 4; count of bases not matched to a gene: 6. Germline lookup yields CDR1 SGHTA and CDR2 FQGNSA. The CDR3 extends over 16 amino acids. This CDR3 is CASSLTGQGLNQPQHF. DNA for the CDR3: TGTGCCAGCAGCTTAACGGGACAGGGTTTAAATCAGCCCCAGCATTTT.

This sequence joins TRBV11-1 and TRBJ2-5; tentative D call: TRBD2 (5 bases). In germline, CDR1 is SGHAT, CDR2 FQDESV (reference sequence). The CDR3 runs 15 residues. Trimming pared 5 bases from V and 1 base from J, leaving 14 bases between. CDR3 region: CASSKPGLTQETQYF. For the CDR3, the DNA is TGTGCCAGCAGCAAACCCGGACTTACCCAAGAGACCCAGTACTTC.

This chain joins TRBV2 and TRBJ1-5; D unresolved. CDR3 length: 13 residues. Germline assignment: CDR1 SNHLY and CDR2 FYNNEI. V gave up 6 bases and J gave up 0 bases, with 6 bases separating them. In DNA, the CDR3 is TGTGCCAGCAGCGCGGATAGCAATCAGCCCCAGCATTTT. This gives the protein CASSADSNQPQHF.

This sequence joins TRBV5-1 and TRBJ2-3; D is perhaps TRBD1 (5 bases). Germline V CDR1 and CDR2: SGHRS, YFSETQ. The V and J ends lost 7 bases and 2 bases respectively, with 14 bases between them. This CDR3 region has 14 residues. The DNA for the CDR3 is TGCGCCAGCTTGGCAGGGTCCTCCACAGATACGCAGTATTTT. Translating it yields CASLAGSSTDTQYF.

The chain has TRBV5-6 and TRBJ1-1, with TRBD1 matching over 7 bases. Losses at the gene ends were 7 bases for V and 2 bases for J; bases not matched to a gene: 14. Per germline, CDR1 SGHDT and CDR2 YYEEEE. This CDR3 spans 16 amino acids. The CDR3 loop reads CASLKMTGSRNTEAFF. The DNA for the CDR3 is TGTGCCAGCCTAAAAATGACAGGGAGTAGAAACACTGAAGCTTTCTTT. Supplemented by reference TRBV5-6 and TRBJ1-1, the full variable domain reads DAGVTQSPTHLIKTRGQQVTLRCSPKSGHDTVSWYQQALGQGPQFIFQYYEEEERQRGNFPDRFSGHQFPNYSSELNVNALLLGDSALYLCASLKMTGSRNTEAFFGQGTRLTVV.

This clone was seen only a few times. V and J are TRBV24-1 and TRBJ1-2; D is possibly TRBD1 (6 bases). The germline V gene has CDR1 KGHDR and CDR2 SFDVKD. Trimming cost V 6 bases and J 8 bases, with 15 bases left between them. This CDR3 has 13 residues. CDR3: CATSQGNYGGYTF. CDR3 DNA sequence: TGTGCCACCAGTCAGGGGAATTATGGAGGCTACACCTTC.